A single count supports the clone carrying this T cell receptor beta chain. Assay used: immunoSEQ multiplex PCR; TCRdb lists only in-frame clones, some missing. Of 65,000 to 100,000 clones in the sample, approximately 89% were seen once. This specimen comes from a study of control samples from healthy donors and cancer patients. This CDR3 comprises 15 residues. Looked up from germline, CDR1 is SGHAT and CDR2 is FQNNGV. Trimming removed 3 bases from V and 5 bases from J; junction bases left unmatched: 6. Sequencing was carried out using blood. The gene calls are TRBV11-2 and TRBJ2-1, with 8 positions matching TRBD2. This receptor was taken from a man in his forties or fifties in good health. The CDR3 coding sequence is TGTGCCAGCAGCTTCCTTAGCGGGATGCACAATGAGCAGTTCTTC. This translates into CASSFLSGMHNEQFF.